The present T cell receptor beta chain was sequenced within a study of T cell changes during pregnancy in multiple sclerosis. Sequencing used immunoSEQ multiplex PCR; TCRdb keeps in-frame clones, though not all of them. The data show 70,000 to 95,000 clones, with around 93% seen just once and about 2.5% held by the top ten. Trimming at V came to 0 bases and at J to 0 bases, leaving 11 bases not matched to a gene. The germline V gene encodes CDR1 KGHSH and CDR2 LQKENI. This CDR3 comprises 19 residues. The chain is built from TRBV18 and TRBJ1-3, with TRBD1 identical over 7 bases. This specimen consisted of peripheral blood, obtained after pregnancy. This sequence originates from a female donor in good health, enrolled as a control in a pregnancy study. The DNA for the CDR3 is TGTGCCAGCTCACCACCCCTCGCGGACAGGACTCCCTCTGGAAACACCATATATTTT. The encoded protein is CASSPPLADRTPSGNTIYF.